The 28 T cell receptor beta chains below come from one sample, sequenced in a study of T cells in Graves' hyperthyroidism and ophthalmopathy. Regions amplified from RNA transcripts were the TCR beta CDR3 regions. Primed by the HTBI set, a first-round RT-PCR was run on the TCR CDR3. Using its own MiXCR run on the multiplex PCR reads, TCRdb lists one record per CDR3 protein. The repertoire holds fewer than 350,000 distinct CDR3 sequences, around 18% seen once, with around 15% in the top ten. Sequencing was done on a sample of blood. All receptors derive from a woman aged 40-49 years with Graves' ophthalmopathy.

The table lists this clonotype with many counts. The CDR3 region has the DNA TGTGCCAGCAGGGGACTAGCGGGACTAGCCAAAAACATTCAGTACTTC. Protein product: CASRGLAGLAKNIQYF. The chain has TRBV6-1 and TRBJ2-4; 13 bases line up with TRBD2. The CDR3 loop spans 16 amino acids. The ends lost 6 bases at V and 0 bases at J; junction bases unmatched: 2. Germline V gene lookup returns CDR1 MNHNS and CDR2 SASEGT.

With regard to this clonotype: At one boundary the junction diverges from the germline segment, which might be a read error. The gene calls are TRBV30 and TRBJ2-5, with D perhaps being TRBD1 or TRBD2 (5 bases each). This CDR3 has 14 amino acids. Germline loops: CDR1 GTSNPN, CDR2 SVGIG (reference sequence). CDR3 region: CAWSGWGYQQTQYF. CDR3 DNA sequence: TGTGCCTGGAGTGGGTGGGGGTACCAACAGACCCAGTACTTC.

This clonotype was observed many times. The DNA for the CDR3 is TGTGCCAGCAGTTACTCGGGCCCAGGTGGAGCTTTCTTT. Its translation: CASSYSGPGGAFF. V and J are TRBV6-5 and TRBJ1-1, with D hard to call. The V end was cut by 0 bases, the J end by 10 bases, with 12 bases between. CDR3 size: 13 residues. The V gene's germline CDR1 is MNHEY and CDR2 SVGAGI.

J is TRBJ1-1 and V is TRBV12-3 or TRBV12-4; TRBD1 is a possible D gene (5 bases). There are 17 residues in the CDR3. The V end was cut by 6 bases, the J end by 3 bases, with 23 bases between. DNA for the CDR3: TGTGCCAGCAGAAGAACAAGGGGAGGGCGCGACGACACTGAAGCTTTCTTT. Protein sequence: CASRRTRGGRDDTEAFF.

This clonotype has ten or more counts. The V call is TRBV7-2, the J call TRBJ2-7; a weak D match, TRBD2 (5 bases). V was pared by 3 bases and J by 6 bases, with 15 bases between. Germline-derived CDR1 and CDR2 are SGHTA and FQGNSA. The CDR3 has 14 residues. The CDR3 reads CASSFRSETTEQYF. CDR3 nucleotide sequence: TGTGCCAGCAGCTTCCGGTCCGAGACTACCGAGCAGTACTTC.

In its sample, this clonotype was seen many times. The V call is TRBV11-2, the J call TRBJ2-7, with D possibly TRBD1 on 8 matching bases. This CDR3 is built from 14 residues. Germline CDR1 reads SGHAT; CDR2 reads FQNNGV. The ends were cut back, 2 bases at V and 4 bases at J, with 12 bases in the middle. DNA of the CDR3: TGTGCCAGCAGCTTACAACAGGGGGGGTACGAGCAGTACTTC. It codes for CASSLQQGGYEQYF.

This clonotype was picked up a small number of times. This rearrangement joins TRBV2 to TRBJ1-1; unclear D gene. The CDR3 extends over 13 amino acids. Germline V gene lookup returns CDR1 SNHLY and CDR2 FYNNEI. Deletions cut 1 base from V and 10 bases from J, with 13 bases between. CDR3 DNA: TGTGCCAGCAGTGAAGAGTCAGTTGGATTAGCTTTCTTT. It translates to CASSEESVGLAFF.

The chain has TRBV2 and TRBJ1-3; a weak D match, TRBD1 (5 bases). V lost 6 bases to trimming and J lost 0 bases, with 12 bases between them. The CDR3 covers 15 residues. The V gene's germline CDR1 is SNHLY and CDR2 FYNNEI. The CDR3 region has the DNA TGTGCCAGCAGGAACCAGGGTGGCTCTGGAAACACCATATATTTT. It is translated as CASRNQGGSGNTIYF.

This clonotype came up many times. The genes are TRBV27 and TRBJ2-5; perhaps TRBD1 as D (6 bases). CDR3 length equals 15 residues. V gave up 0 bases and J gave up 3 bases, with 11 bases separating them. Germline CDR1 MNHEY, CDR2 SMNVEV (reference sequence). This chain's CDR3 is CASSLSVAGEETQYF. In DNA, the CDR3 is TGTGCCAGCAGTTTATCTGTGGCAGGGGAAGAGACCCAGTACTTC.

Ten or more counts support this clonotype. The gene calls are TRBV28 and TRBJ2-2; D ambiguous. Deletions cut 6 bases from V and 0 bases from J, with 17 bases between. CDR3 length: 17 amino acids. Germline CDR1 reads MDHEN; CDR2 reads SYDVKM. The chain's CDR3 is CASSKGIWQANTGELFF. CDR3 nucleotides: TGTGCCAGCAGCAAAGGGATTTGGCAGGCGAACACCGGGGAGCTGTTTTTT.

Ten or more counts support this clonotype. This rearrangement joins TRBV19 to TRBJ1-1, with D unclear. The CDR3 covers 15 residues. With 3 bases removed from V and 0 bases from J, the gap between germline ends came to 11 bases. Germline V lookup: CDR1 LNHDA, CDR2 SQIVND (reference sequence). In DNA form, the CDR3 reads TGTGCCAGTAGTATCGCCCTCACCATGAACACTGAAGCTTTCTTT. Its protein product is CASSIALTMNTEAFF.

This clonotype showed up many times. V and J are TRBV2 and TRBJ1-1, with no clear D. This CDR3 spans 11 amino acids. CDR1 and CDR2 from the germline V gene are SNHLY and FYNNEI. Trimming removed 9 bases from V and 6 bases from J, with 11 bases in between. CDR3 sequence (DNA): TGTGCCAGAGGAGATAAGGCTGAAGCTTTCTTT. Residues: CARGDKAEAFF.

This clonotype was observed at least ten times. The chain is built from TRBV12-3 or TRBV12-4 and TRBJ2-3; D remains unclear. Trimming shortened V by 3 bases and J by 7 bases, and 11 bases separated the two germline ends. The length of the CDR3 is 13 residues. The CDR3 nucleotides are TGTGCCAGCAGTTTTTCGCGGCTTCATACGCAGTATTTT. Translated: CASSFSRLHTQYF.

The V call is TRBV4-3, the J call TRBJ2-1, with 13 bases identical to TRBD2. The V and J ends lost 1 base and 6 bases, in that order; junction bases with no gene match: 0. The CDR3 is made up of 15 amino acids. Germline CDR1 is LGHNA and CDR2 is YSLEER. The CDR3 bases are TGCGCCAGCAGCCAAGGACTAGCGGGAGGCAATGAGCAGTTCTTC. As protein: CASSQGLAGGNEQFF.

This clonotype was seen many times. This chain joins TRBV11-2 and TRBJ2-2; no clear D. Per germline, CDR1 SGHAT and CDR2 FQNNGV. CDR3 size: 16 residues. V was trimmed by 5 bases and J by 0 bases, leaving 13 bases between them. CDR3 nucleotide sequence: TGTGCCAGCAGCCCACCCGGAGCATCGAACACCGGGGAGCTGTTTTTT. Amino acids: CASSPPGASNTGELFF.

The table lists this clonotype with many counts. The chain employs TRBV5-1 and TRBJ2-2; weak D call: TRBD1 (6 bases). Per the germline V gene, CDR1 is SGHRS and CDR2 is YFSETQ. The CDR3 contains 15 residues. V lost 0 bases to trimming and J lost 5 bases, with 11 bases between them. The chain's CDR3 is CASSLAEQGTGELFF. The CDR3, as DNA: TGCGCCAGCAGCTTGGCCGAACAGGGTACCGGGGAGCTGTTTTTT.

This chain links TRBV6-1 with TRBJ2-5, with D perhaps matching TRBD2 (5 bases). Germline V gives CDR1 MNHNS, CDR2 SASEGT. This CDR3 is built from 14 residues. Trimming cost V 9 bases and J 2 bases, with 16 bases left between them. The CDR3: CASQTQRSQETQYF. In nucleotides, the CDR3 is TGTGCCAGTCAGACACAGCGGTCGCAAGAGACCCAGTACTTC.

The CDR3 DNA sequence: TGTGCCAGCAGTCGATCCGGGACGACCTACGAGCAGTACTTC. Amino acid sequence: CASSRSGTTYEQYF. V gene TRBV6-2 or TRBV6-3 combines with J gene TRBJ2-7; perhaps D is TRBD1 or TRBD2 (5 bases each). The CDR3 runs 14 residues. V lost 5 bases to trimming and J lost 2 bases, with 13 bases between them. Germline V lookup: CDR1 MNHEY, CDR2 SVGEGT.

This clonotype was detected many times. The V call is TRBV12-3 or TRBV12-4, the J call TRBJ1-5; unclear D gene. The ends were cut back, 0 bases at V and 5 bases at J, with 8 bases in the middle. The CDR3 is made up of 14 amino acids. In DNA form, the CDR3 reads TGTGCCAGCAGTTTAGCGGGCCGATATCAGCCCCAGCATTTT. Amino acids: CASSLAGRYQPQHF.

Ten or more counts support this clonotype. The V gene is TRBV20-1, the J gene TRBJ1-1; TRBD1 is a possible D gene (5 bases). The germline CDR1 and CDR2 sequences are DFQATT and SNEGSKA (reference sequence). The ends were cut back, 5 bases at V and 0 bases at J, with 19 bases in the middle. There are 16 residues in the CDR3. The CDR3 here is CSALTGQGVMNTEAFF. CDR3 bases: TGCAGTGCTCTAACCGGGCAGGGAGTCATGAACACTGAAGCTTTCTTT.

This clonotype was seen at least ten times. The chain uses TRBV29-1 and TRBJ1-2, with D tentatively TRBD1 (5 bases). The CDR3 extends over 11 amino acids. Germline V gives CDR1 SQVTM, CDR2 ANQGSEA. V was shortened by 7 bases and J by 3 bases, with 9 bases between the two germline ends. This chain's CDR3 is CSAGTDYGYTF. The CDR3 coding sequence is TGCAGCGCCGGGACGGACTATGGCTACACCTTC. Filled out from reference TRBV29-1 and TRBJ1-2, the complete variable domain reads SAVISQKPSRDICQRGTSLTIQCQVDSQVTMMFWYRQQPGQSLTLIATANQGSEATYESGFVIDKFPISRPNLTFSTLTVSNMSPEDSSIYLCSAGTDYGYTFGSGTRLTVV.

This clonotype came up many times. The rearrangement joins TRBV25-1 to TRBJ2-7, with 9 positions matching TRBD1. V lost 4 bases, J lost 6 bases, and 10 bases stayed unmatched. The germline gives CDR1 MGHDK, CDR2 SYGVNS. There are 15 residues in the CDR3. This CDR3 is CASSATGGPNTEQYF. For the CDR3, the DNA is TGTGCCAGCAGTGCGACAGGGGGTCCCAATACCGAGCAGTACTTC.

This clonotype was detected many times. The chain uses TRBV12-3 or TRBV12-4 and TRBJ2-7; 9 bases are shared with TRBD1. The trim removed 4 bases at V and 8 bases at J, leaving 12 bases unmatched. The length of the CDR3 is 15 residues. For the CDR3, the DNA is TGTGCCAGCAGTTCCTCCACAGGGGGCGTAAAGCAGCAGTACTTC. Amino acids: CASSSSTGGVKQQYF.

This clonotype was seen ten or more times. This chain links TRBV6-2 or TRBV6-3 with TRBJ2-7; D is possibly TRBD1 (6 bases). The CDR3 spans 15 residues. Germline V gene sequence: CDR1 MNHEY, CDR2 SVGEGT. Between the trimmed V and J ends, which lost 5 bases and 2 bases, there was a span of 16 bases. CDR3 DNA: TGTGCCAGCAGTACTAATACCGGGACACCCTACGAGCAGTACTTC. Amino acids: CASSTNTGTPYEQYF.

This chain connects TRBV7-8 to TRBJ2-7; possible D gene TRBD2, 5 bases. V was pared by 1 base and J by 10 bases, with 11 bases between. This CDR3 contains 12 residues. The germline V gene has CDR1 SGHVS and CDR2 FQNEAQ. As DNA, the CDR3 is TGTGCCAGCAGCTTAGGCGGCGAGGGACAGTACTTC. It encodes CASSLGGEGQYF. The variable domain in full, completed from reference TRBV7-8 and TRBJ2-7, reads GAGVSQSPRYKVAKRGQDVALRCDPISGHVSLFWYQQALGQGPEFLTYFQNEAQLDKSGLPSDRFFAERPEGSVSTLKIQRTQQEDSAVYLCASSLGGEGQYFGPGTRLTVT.

The V call is TRBV3-1, the J call TRBJ1-2; 7 bases map to TRBD1. The CDR3 sequence is 14 residues long. Germline trimming cut 1 base from V and 5 bases from J; bases unmatched to any gene: 4. The germline V gene encodes CDR1 LGHDT and CDR2 YNNKEL (reference sequence). CDR3 sequence: CASSQGTGFYGYTF. CDR3 sequence (DNA): TGTGCCAGCAGCCAAGGGACAGGATTTTATGGCTACACCTTC.

This clonotype was recorded once. The chain uses TRBV24-1 and TRBJ1-1; 9 bases agree with TRBD1. Germline CDR1 reads KGHDR; CDR2 reads SFDVKD. The CDR3 has 13 residues. Germline trimming cut 4 bases from V and 10 bases from J; bases unmatched to any gene: 6. The CDR3, as DNA: TGTGCCACCAGTGACGAAGGGACAGGGACAGCTTTCTTT. Translated, it gives CATSDEGTGTAFF.

Remarks on this clonotype: It may be a read error: a sequence one base away is much more abundant. V is TRBV20-1 and J is TRBJ2-3, with D possibly being TRBD1 (6 bases). V was cut by 0 bases and J by 5 bases, with 15 bases left in between. The CDR3 runs 15 residues. Germline V gene data show CDR1 as DFQATT and CDR2 as SNEGSKA (reference sequence). CDR3 loop: CSARDNRAQVDTQYF. Here the CDR3 DNA reads TGCAGTGCTAGAGATAACAGGGCCCAGGTAGATACGCAGTATTTT.